This passage covers 14 T cell receptor beta chains from one sample sequenced in a study of cytotoxic CD8 clonotypes in ibrutinib-treated CLL. Repertoires were generated with immunoSEQ multiplex PCR, while TCRdb's copy carries only in-frame clones and drops some. The data contain tens of thousands of clones, approximately 57% of them singletons. Sequenced material: PBMCs, taken after 12 months of ibrutinib treatment. The receptors come from a human donor with chronic lymphocytic leukemia.

The table lists this clone with a few counts. This chain links TRBV5-1 with TRBJ2-1, with D uncertain. The CDR3 runs 12 residues. V dropped 4 bases and J dropped 4 bases, with 6 bases sitting between them. CDR1 is SGHRS and CDR2 is YFSETQ in the germline V gene. The CDR3 DNA reads TGCGCCAGCAGCCCTGGTTACAATGAGCAGTTCTTC. Its protein product is CASSPGYNEQFF.

This chain connects TRBV6-5 to TRBJ2-7; D uncertain. With 5 bases removed from V and 4 bases from J, the gap between germline ends came to 12 bases. Looked up from germline, CDR1 is MNHEY and CDR2 is SVGAGI. This CDR3 has 13 amino acids. The CDR3 bases are TGTGCCAGCAGTAGTGGATTTGGGTACGAGCAGTACGTC. This sequence encodes CASSSGFGYEQYV.

The chain combines TRBV5-6 with TRBJ1-5; D is unclear. Germline V gene sequence: CDR1 SGHDT, CDR2 YYEEEE. The V end was cut by 3 bases, the J end by 4 bases, with 5 bases between. CDR3 length equals 12 residues. The CDR3 spells CASSYRNQPQHF. The CDR3 DNA reads TGTGCCAGCAGCTACAGAAATCAGCCCCAGCATTTT. The whole variable domain, remainder taken from reference TRBV5-6 and TRBJ1-5, is DAGVTQSPTHLIKTRGQQVTLRCSPKSGHDTVSWYQQALGQGPQFIFQYYEEEERQRGNFPDRFSGHQFPNYSSELNVNALLLGDSALYLCASSYRNQPQHFGDGTRLSIL.

V gene TRBV5-5 combines with J gene TRBJ1-2, with 8 bases aligning to TRBD1. V was pared by 1 base and J by 4 bases, with 9 bases of the junction left unmatched. CDR3 length equals 16 residues. Germline V lookup: CDR1 SGHKS, CDR2 YYEKEE (reference sequence). The chain's CDR3 is CASSLLPGGKSYGYTF. The CDR3 nucleotides are TGTGCCAGCAGCTTGTTACCAGGGGGCAAAAGCTATGGCTACACCTTC.

The chain recombines TRBV7-2 with TRBJ2-7; a weak D match, TRBD2 (7 bases). V was pared by 9 bases and J by 6 bases, with 15 bases between. CDR1 is SGHTA, CDR2 FQGNSA, per germline. CDR3 length: 12 residues. The CDR3 here is CASAGGGPEQYF. CDR3 DNA sequence: TGTGCCAGTGCAGGCGGGGGCCCCGAGCAGTACTTC.

This chain joins TRBV27 and TRBJ2-7; D is uncertain. CDR1 and CDR2 from the germline V gene are MNHEY and SMNVEV (reference sequence). This CDR3 region has 12 residues. The germline V and J ends were trimmed by 3 bases and 4 bases, with 7 bases remaining between them. The CDR3 sequence: CASSFGDYEQYV. The CDR3 region has the DNA TGTGCCAGCAGTTTTGGGGATTACGAGCAGTACGTC.

This clone has more than one count but fewer than ten. This rearrangement joins TRBV5-1 to TRBJ2-1, with 10 bases aligning to TRBD1. Germline trimming cut 3 bases from V and 12 bases from J; bases unmatched to any gene: 9. Germline V gene data show CDR1 as SGHRS and CDR2 as YFSETQ. The CDR3 consists of 14 residues. In DNA, the CDR3 is TGCGCCAGCAGCTCCACCGGGACAGGGGTAGGGCAGTTCTTC. As protein: CASSSTGTGVGQFF.

The chain employs TRBV29-1 and TRBJ1-5; no reliable D call. The CDR3 loop spans 14 amino acids. Germline lookup yields CDR1 SQVTM and CDR2 ANQGSEA. Trimming stripped 6 bases from V and 3 bases from J, with 15 bases between. For the CDR3, the DNA is TGCAGCGTGGTTCTGGGAGAAATCAATCAGCCCCAGCATTTT. Amino acid sequence: CSVVLGEINQPQHF.

This clone was seen a handful of times. This sample includes further DNA sequences coding for the same CDR3. The J gene is TRBJ1-3, the V gene TRBV7-9; 7 bases agree with TRBD1. The CDR3 has 15 amino acids. The V segment lost 1 base and the J segment 4 bases; nucleotides outside the gene matches: 4. CDR1 and CDR2 from the germline V gene are SEHNR and FQNEAQ (reference sequence). CDR3 sequence (DNA): TGTGCCAGCAGCTTAGACAGGGGACGGGGAAACACCATATATTTT. Its translation: CASSLDRGRGNTIYF.

V and J are TRBV29-1 and TRBJ2-2; TRBD2 might be the D (6 bases). This CDR3 has 17 amino acids. Germline CDR1 and CDR2: SQVTM and ANQGSEA. V was trimmed by 7 bases and J by 2 bases, leaving 23 bases between them. DNA of the CDR3: TGCAGCGCCTCACAAGGGACCCAGGGAGGTAACACCGGGGAGCTGTTTTTT. Protein sequence: CSASQGTQGGNTGELFF.

Notes on this clone: This probably arose from a read error, given a far larger clone one base away. V gene TRBV4-1 combines with J gene TRBJ1-2; D perhaps matches TRBD1 (5 bases). Germline V CDR1 and CDR2: MGHRA, YSYEKL. Trimming removed 0 bases from V and 8 bases from J, with 16 bases in between. This CDR3 is built from 15 residues. The CDR3 DNA reads TGCGCCAGCAGCCAAGATAATCAGGGCCTCATCGGCTACACCTTC. The encoded protein is CASSQDNQGLIGYTF.

This clone was found many times. V usage is TRBV29-1 and J usage is TRBJ2-7; D call uncertain. V shed 1 base and J shed 2 bases, with 6 bases lying between them. CDR3 length equals 12 residues. The germline gives CDR1 SQVTM, CDR2 ANQGSEA. The CDR3 is CSVEAGPYEQYF. In nucleotides, the CDR3 is TGCAGCGTTGAAGCCGGTCCCTACGAGCAGTACTTC.

V usage is TRBV7-9 and J usage is TRBJ1-3; D is ambiguous. The V and J ends lost 6 bases and 4 bases respectively, with 10 bases between them. Germline loops: CDR1 SEHNR, CDR2 FQNEAQ (reference sequence). This CDR3 comprises 13 residues. This CDR3 reads CASSPGRGNTIYF. In DNA, the CDR3 is TGTGCCAGCAGTCCAGGTCGGGGAAACACCATATATTTT.

The chain is built from TRBV7-2 and TRBJ2-2; 12 positions agree with TRBD2. With 5 bases clipped from V and 6 bases from J, the junction kept 10 bases outside the gene matches. The CDR3 consists of 17 residues. Germline V gene lookup returns CDR1 SGHTA and CDR2 FQGNSA. The CDR3 here is CASSPSSGRGRAGELFF. Written as DNA, the CDR3 is TGTGCCAGCAGCCCTTCTAGCGGGAGGGGCCGGGCCGGGGAGCTGTTTTTT.